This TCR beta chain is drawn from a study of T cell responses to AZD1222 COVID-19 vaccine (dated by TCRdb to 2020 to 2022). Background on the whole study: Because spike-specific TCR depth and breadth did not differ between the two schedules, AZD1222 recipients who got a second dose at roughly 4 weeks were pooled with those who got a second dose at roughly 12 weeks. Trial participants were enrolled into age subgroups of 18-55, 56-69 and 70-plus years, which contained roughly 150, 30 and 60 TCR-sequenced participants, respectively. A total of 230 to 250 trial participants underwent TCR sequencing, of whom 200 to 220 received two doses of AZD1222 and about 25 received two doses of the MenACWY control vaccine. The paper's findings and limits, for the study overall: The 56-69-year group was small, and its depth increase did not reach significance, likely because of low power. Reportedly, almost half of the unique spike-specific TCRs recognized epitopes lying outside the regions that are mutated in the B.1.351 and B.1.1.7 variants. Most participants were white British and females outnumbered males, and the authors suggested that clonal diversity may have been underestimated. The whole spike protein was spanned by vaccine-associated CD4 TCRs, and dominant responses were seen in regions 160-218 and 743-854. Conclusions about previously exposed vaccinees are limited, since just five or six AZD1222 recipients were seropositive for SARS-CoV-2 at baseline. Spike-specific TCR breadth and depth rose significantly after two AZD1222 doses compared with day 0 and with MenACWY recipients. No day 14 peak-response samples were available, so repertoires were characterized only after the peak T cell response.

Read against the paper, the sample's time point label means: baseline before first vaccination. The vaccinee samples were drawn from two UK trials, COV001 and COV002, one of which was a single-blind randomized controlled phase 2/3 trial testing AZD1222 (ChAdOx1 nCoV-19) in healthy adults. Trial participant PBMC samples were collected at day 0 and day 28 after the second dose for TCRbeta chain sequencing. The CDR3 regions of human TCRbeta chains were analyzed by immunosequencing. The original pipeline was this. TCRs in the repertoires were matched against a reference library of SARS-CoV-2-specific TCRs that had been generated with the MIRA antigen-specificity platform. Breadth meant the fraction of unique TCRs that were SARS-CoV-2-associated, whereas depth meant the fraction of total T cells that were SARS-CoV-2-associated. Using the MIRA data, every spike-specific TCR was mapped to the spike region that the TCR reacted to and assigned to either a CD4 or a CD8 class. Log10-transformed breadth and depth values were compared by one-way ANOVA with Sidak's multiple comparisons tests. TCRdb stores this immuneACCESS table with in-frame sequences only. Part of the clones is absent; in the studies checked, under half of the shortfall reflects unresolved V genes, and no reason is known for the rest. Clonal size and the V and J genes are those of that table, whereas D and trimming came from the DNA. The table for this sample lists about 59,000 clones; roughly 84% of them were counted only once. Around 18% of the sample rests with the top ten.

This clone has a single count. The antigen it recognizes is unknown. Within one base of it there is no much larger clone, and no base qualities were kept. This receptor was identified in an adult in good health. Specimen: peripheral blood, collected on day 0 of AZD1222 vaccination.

CDR3 sequence: CASSQDQGVVVDTQYF. The DNA is as follows: TGTGCCAGCAGCCAAGATCAGGGGGTGGTCGTAGATACGCAGTATTTT. The chain was built from TRBV3-1 (or the pseudogene TRBV3-2) and TRBJ2-3; TRBD1 fits 7 bases in the junction. From the cysteine through the phenylalanine, the CDR3 covers 16 amino acids. Solely the CDR3 DNA is kept, with 48 bases framed from the first base. The germline V gene encodes CDR1 LGHDT and CDR2 YNNKEL (reference sequence). Trimmed from V: 0 bases; trimmed from J: 5 bases; junction bases lacking a gene match: 8.